The clone carrying this T cell receptor (beta chain) was seen repeatedly, ten times or more. As yet, its antigen is unknown. This entry belongs to a study of type 1 regulatory T cells. Study-wide context: T-allo10 is an in vitro-generated, Tr1-enriched CD4 T cell product specific for alloantigen.

The J segment lost 3 bases and the V segment lost 0 bases, leaving 6 bases of the junction unmatched. This CDR3 has 15 residues. CDR1 SGHRS and CDR2 YFSETQ come from the germline V gene. Each CDR3 protein is one row after TCRdb ran MiXCR on the reads. The sample yields approximately 42,000 distinct CDR3 sequences, less than 15% seen once. Study results and caveats: Compared with non-type 1 regulatory T cells, type 1 regulatory T cells showed a more restricted TCR repertoire.

Input material: cultured non-Tr1 T cells, either the whole culture or a sorted T cell fraction (not recorded which). The receptor was isolated from a human donor in good health. This chain joins TRBV5-1 and TRBJ2-7; 7 bases align to TRBD2. CDR3 amino acids: CASSLAAASGYEQYF. The CDR3 DNA is TGCGCCAGCAGCTTGGCCGCTGCTAGCGGCTACGAGCAGTACTTC. Full variable domain (missing parts from reference TRBV5-1 and TRBJ2-7): KAGVTQTPRYLIKTRGQQVTLSCSPISGHRSVSWYQQTPGQGLQFLFEYFSETQRNKGNFPGRFSGRQFSNSRSEMNVSTLELGDSALYLCASSLAAASGYEQYFGPGTRLTVT.